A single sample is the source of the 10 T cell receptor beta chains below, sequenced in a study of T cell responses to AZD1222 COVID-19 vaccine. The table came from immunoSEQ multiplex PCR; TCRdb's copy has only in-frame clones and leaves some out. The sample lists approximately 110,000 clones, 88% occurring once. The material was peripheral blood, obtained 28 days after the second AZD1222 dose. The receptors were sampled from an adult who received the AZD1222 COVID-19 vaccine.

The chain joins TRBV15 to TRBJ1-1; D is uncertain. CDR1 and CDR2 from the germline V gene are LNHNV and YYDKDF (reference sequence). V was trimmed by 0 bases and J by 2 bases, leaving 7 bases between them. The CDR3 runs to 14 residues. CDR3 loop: CATSRDRENTEAFF. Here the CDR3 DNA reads TGTGCCACCAGCAGAGATCGGGAAAACACTGAAGCTTTCTTT.

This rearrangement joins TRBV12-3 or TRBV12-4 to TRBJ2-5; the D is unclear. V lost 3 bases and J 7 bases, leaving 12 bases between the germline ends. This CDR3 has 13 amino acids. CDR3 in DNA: TGTGCCAGCAGTTTCGGTTCCTGGGGGACCCAGTACTTC. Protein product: CASSFGSWGTQYF.

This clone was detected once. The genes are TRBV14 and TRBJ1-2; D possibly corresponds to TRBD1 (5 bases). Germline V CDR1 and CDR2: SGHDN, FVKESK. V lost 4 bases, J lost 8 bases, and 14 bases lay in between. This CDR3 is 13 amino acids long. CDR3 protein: CASSPGTVRGYTF. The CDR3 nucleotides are TGTGCCAGCAGCCCCGGGACCGTCCGCGGCTACACCTTC.

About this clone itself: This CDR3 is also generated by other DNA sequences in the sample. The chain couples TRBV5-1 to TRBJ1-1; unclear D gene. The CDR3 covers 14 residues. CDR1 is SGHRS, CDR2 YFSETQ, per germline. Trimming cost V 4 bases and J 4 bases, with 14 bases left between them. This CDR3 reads CASSLGGAGTEAFF. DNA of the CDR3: TGCGCCAGCAGCCTGGGAGGCGCGGGCACTGAAGCTTTCTTT.

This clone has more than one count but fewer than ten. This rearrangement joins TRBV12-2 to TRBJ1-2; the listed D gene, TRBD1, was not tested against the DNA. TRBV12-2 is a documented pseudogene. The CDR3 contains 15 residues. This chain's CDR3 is CASRLAYAGGSGYTF. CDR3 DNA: TGTGCAAGTCGCTTAGCCTACGCAGGGGGTTCTGGCTACACCTTC.

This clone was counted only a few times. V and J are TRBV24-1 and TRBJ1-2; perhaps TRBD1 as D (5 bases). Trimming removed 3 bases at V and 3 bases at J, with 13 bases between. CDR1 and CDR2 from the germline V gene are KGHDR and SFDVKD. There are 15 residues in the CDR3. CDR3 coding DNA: TGTGCCACCAGTGATCCGCGGGGACCCGACTATGGCTACACCTTC. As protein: CATSDPRGPDYGYTF.

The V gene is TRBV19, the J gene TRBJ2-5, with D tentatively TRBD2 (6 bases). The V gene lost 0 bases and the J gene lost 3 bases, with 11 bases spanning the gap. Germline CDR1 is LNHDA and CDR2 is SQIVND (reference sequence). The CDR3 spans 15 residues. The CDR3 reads CASSIDPGGKETQYF. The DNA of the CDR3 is TGTGCCAGTAGTATAGATCCCGGAGGGAAAGAGACCCAGTACTTC.

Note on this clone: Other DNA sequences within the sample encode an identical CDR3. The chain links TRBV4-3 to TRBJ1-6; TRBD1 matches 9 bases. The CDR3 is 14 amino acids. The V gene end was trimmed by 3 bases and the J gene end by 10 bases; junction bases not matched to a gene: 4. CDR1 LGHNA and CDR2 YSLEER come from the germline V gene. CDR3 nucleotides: TGCGCCAGCAGCCACAGGGACAGGGACTCACCCCTCCACTTT. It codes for CASSHRDRDSPLHF.

CDR3 coding DNA: TGTGCCAGTAGTATGCGACAGGGGGATGGCTACACCTTC. Its translation: CASSMRQGDGYTF. The V gene is TRBV19, the J gene TRBJ1-2, with TRBD1 matching 9 bases. V shed 3 bases, J shed 6 bases, and the junction held 2 bases outside the gene matches. Germline V gene sequence: CDR1 LNHDA, CDR2 SQIVND (reference sequence). The CDR3 contains 13 residues.

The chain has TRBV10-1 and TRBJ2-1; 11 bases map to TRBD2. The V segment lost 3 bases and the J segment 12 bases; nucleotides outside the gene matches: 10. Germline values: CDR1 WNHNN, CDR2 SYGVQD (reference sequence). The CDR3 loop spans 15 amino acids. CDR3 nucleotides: TGCGCCAGCAGTGAAACTAGCGGGGGCCCCGAGATGCAGTTCTTC. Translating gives CASSETSGGPEMQFF.